The source of this TCR beta chain is a study of human T cells and chemical hapten exposure (dated by TCRdb to the early 2020s). Concerning the study at large: For sensitization, 2% DPC in acetone was applied to a roughly 2 cm by roughly 2 cm area of upper inner arm skin. Throughout the study period of roughly 24 weeks, patients also received therapeutic DPC doses to the scalp every week. Patch tests used Finn chambers with 0.01% DPC on the upper back, scored after 6 days by International Contact Dermatitis Research Group standards. The patient cohort, mostly female, included alopecia areata with under or over 50% scalp involvement, alopecia totalis and alopecia universalis. Libraries were combined into a pool for sequencing, and differences in TCR yield between samples came mainly from small differences in library volumes within the pool. In alopecia patients, the study followed how the peripheral blood TCR repertoire changed in vivo over primary and secondary sensitization to diphenylcyclopropenone (DPC), a hapten. Blood was sampled from patients pre-sensitization (week 0) and at 2, 6 and about 24 weeks after DPC sensitization. For TCR sequencing, blood came from twenty-nine alopecia patients at anywhere from one to four time points (pre-sensitization, 2, 6 and 24 weeks).

Turning to this clonotype: The antigen it binds to is not known. Per-base quality was not reported, and no clone a single base away is much larger than it.

The sample's time point label is to be understood as: patch test 2, 6 weeks after DPC sensitization. The treatment or condition tag for this specimen amounts to: therapeutic diphenylcyclopropenone sensitization with weekly scalp DPC. Blood at each patch-test visit was drawn before the patch test was applied. To be eligible, patients had to be aged 18 to 70, diagnosed with alopecia and judged suitable for DPC therapy, while pregnant patients were excluded. Total RNA was extracted from unfractionated whole blood collected in Tempus Blood RNA tubes. Here is what the overall study found, with its caveats: Because every patient had alopecia, a presumed autoimmune disease, the patients' immune response might differ from that of healthy individuals. Patch test score was positively correlated with the number of PT1 expanded TCRs, with significance at thresholds 8, 16 and 32 but not at 4. Repeated subsampling changed both the strength of the expansion versus patch-test correlation and the threshold at which that correlation became significant. Compared with pre-sensitization or healthy control sets, expanded TCRs formed significantly more large CDR3 similarity clusters, which is consistent with antigen-driven responses. DPC sensitization did not change the number of TCRs with a frequency above 1 in 1000, and there was no evidence of changes in global repertoire structure.

The germline V gene encodes CDR1 KGHSH and CDR2 LQKENI. The CDR3 has 14 amino acids, counting the end cysteine and phenylalanine. Of the read, only the CDR3 DNA is kept; its 42 bases are in frame from base 1. Between the V and J ends, shortened by 4 bases and 5 bases respectively, the junction contains 12 bases. Library prep was done by RACE. The instrument given in TCRdb is NextSeq 500. Library preparation attached unique molecular identifiers to individual cDNA molecules for quantitative, reproducible TCR counting. Each blood RNA sample was used to sequence both TCR alpha and TCR beta chains. In the authors' own workflow: The median number of TCRs per sample was approximately 98,000, ranging from about 23,224 to 700,000. V, J and CDR3 annotation of the TCR reads was carried out using the Decombinator software suite. To make PS versus PT1 abundance plots, every sample was subsampled to the same number of TCRs (28,000). TCRs were defined as expanded if absent before sensitization and observed at least eight times at the 2-week time point. TCRdb reran the public reads through fastp at Q25 and MiXCR, keeping productive beta chains. A single entry per CDR3 protein holds the most common genes and DNA from its merged rows. TCRdb, rather than the study authors, made the V and J calls. This sample has more than 90,000 distinct CDR3 sequences in its table, and more than 9.5% of those were observed once. The ten largest clones represent 3.2% of the sample.

The starting material was whole blood, obtained in connection with sensitization to the hapten diphenylcyclopropenone (DPC). The V and J genes are TRBV18 and TRBJ1-5, with the D gene not clear enough to name. This TCR was sampled from a woman aged 40 to 49 with alopecia areata. Some clones in this sample may be carry-over from other donors' samples. The CDR3 in this case is CASSLNGQYQPQHF. The DNA sequence is TGTGCCAGCTCACTTAACGGGCAGTATCAGCCCCAGCATTTT. Beyond the CDR3, the reference TRBV18 and TRBJ1-5 genes provide the residues; the full variable domain reads: NAGVMQNPRHLVRRRGQEARLRCSPMKGHSHVYWYRQLPEEGLKFMVYLQKENIIDESGMPKERFSAEFPKEGPSILRIQQVVRGDSAAYFCASSLNGQYQPQHFGDGTRLSIL.